Listed below are T cell receptor beta chains from one sample, sequenced in a study of T cell repertoires in cytomegalovirus infection. Antigens of these TCRs are unknown. A single record per CDR3 protein comes from TCRdb applying MiXCR to the reads. The repertoire includes about 310,000 distinct CDR3 sequences, roughly 25% of them detected once, and about 14% sits in the top ten. This sample comprised cultured PBMCs, obtained from culture after CMV antigen stimulation. The receptor source for this set is a human donor in good health (CMV status not recorded). Some clones in this sample may be carry-over from other donors' samples. Both conserved end residues are part of each CDR3. D genes are given only for firm matches. Clone size appears in some rows only: once, few, many, or a class for an expanded clone.

d_call clone_size j_call v_call cdr3_nt cdr3_aa
. once TRBJ2-5 TRBV2 TGTGCCACGATCCGGGACAACCAAGAGACCCAGTACTTC CATIRDNQETQYF
. . TRBJ1-2 TRBV20-1 TGCAGTGCTAGAGTTCGAGAGGGGACCAAAGTTAACTATGGCTACACCTTC CSARVREGTKVNYGYTF
. few TRBJ2-3 TRBV2 TGTGCCAGCATCGTAGGGGGAGGGACAGATACGCAGTATTTT CASIVGGGTDTQYF
TRBD1 many TRBJ2-7 TRBV29-1 TGCAGCGTTCAAGGGGGCCCGAACTACGAGCAGTACTTC CSVQGGPNYEQYF
. few TRBJ2-4 TRBV20-1 TGCAGTGCTAGAACCATAGCCAAAAACATTCAGTACTTC CSARTIAKNIQYF
. . TRBJ2-3 TRBV4-3 TGCGCCAGCAGCCAAGTTTCCGGGGCCGTCAGCACAGATACGCAGTATTTT CASSQVSGAVSTDTQYF
TRBD2 . TRBJ2-7 TRBV6-2/TRBV6-3 TGTGCCAGCAGGGCGGGAGGGCCGAAGGAGCAGTACTTC CASRAGGPKEQYF
. few TRBJ1-5 TRBV4-1 TGCGCCAGCAGCCAAGTGGGGACGGTTAGCAATCAGCCCCAGCATTTT CASSQVGTVSNQPQHF
TRBD2 . TRBJ2-3 TRBV5-1 TGCGCCAGCAGCTCGGGACTAGCGGGAGGTCCTAGCACAGATACGCAGTATTTT CASSSGLAGGPSTDTQYF
. . TRBJ1-3 TRBV9 TGTGCCAGCAGCCCGGGACGCTCTGCAAACACCATATATTTT CASSPGRSANTIYF
TRBD1 . TRBJ2-7 TRBV4-1 TGCGCCAGCAGCCAGCCGGGACAGACCTACGAGCAGTACTTC CASSQPGQTYEQYF
. . TRBJ2-1 TRBV10-3 TGTGCCATCAGGCCGGGCTCGGCAGTCAATGAGCAGTTCTTC CAIRPGSAVNEQFF
. many TRBJ1-1 TRBV7-2 TGTGCCAGCAGCTTAGAAGGCATCGAGCTGAACACTGAAGCTTTCTTT CASSLEGIELNTEAFF
. many TRBJ2-7 TRBV7-2 TGTGCCAGCAGCTTAGGGGGCCCGGGACACCGCTACGAGCAGTACTTC CASSLGGPGHRYEQYF
TRBD2 . TRBJ2-7 TRBV12-3/TRBV12-4 TGTGCCAGCAGTCCTCCCGGGCGGGAGGCCTACGAGCAGTACTTC CASSPPGREAYEQYF
TRBD2 . TRBJ2-1 TRBV15 TGTGCCACCAGCAGAGAGGCTAGCGGGAGTGATGAGCAGTTCTTC CATSREASGSDEQFF
. . TRBJ2-6 TRBV20-1 TGCAGTGCTGACGGCAGCTCTGGGGCCAACGTCCTGACTTTC CSADGSSGANVLTF
TRBD2 few TRBJ2-1 TRBV7-3 TGTGCCAGCAGTCTTAGACTAGCGGGAGTTTACAATGAGCAGTTCTTC CASSLRLAGVYNEQFF
TRBD2 . TRBJ2-1 TRBV12-3/TRBV12-4 TGTGCCAGCAGGGGACTAGGACCCTCCAATGAGCAGTTCTTC CASRGLGPSNEQFF
. . TRBJ2-1 TRBV2 TGTGCCAGCAGCGGACAAGGAGGCGGTGAGCAGTTCTTC CASSGQGGGEQFF
. . TRBJ2-7 TRBV20-1 TGCAGTGTTGAGGAAGTATCCTACGAGCAGTACTTC CSVEEVSYEQYF
. . TRBJ1-5 TRBV6-2/TRBV6-3 TGTGCCAGCAGCGCCCCAGGGGCAATACAGCCCCAGCATTTT CASSAPGAIQPQHF
. . TRBJ2-4 TRBV20-1 TGCAGTGCGGGGACGTCCAAAAACATTCAGTACTTC CSAGTSKNIQYF
TRBD1 few TRBJ2-5 TRBV10-3 TGTGCCATCAATAAGGACAGGGGGGAAGAGACCCAGTACTTC CAINKDRGEETQYF
. many TRBJ2-1 TRBV6-5 TGTGCCAGCAGTACCTACAATGAGCAGTTCTTC CASSTYNEQFF
TRBD1 . TRBJ2-4 TRBV29-1 TGCAGCATACGGACAGGATCGGAATTGAGCAACATTCAGTACTTC CSIRTGSELSNIQYF
. many TRBJ2-1 TRBV6-1 TGTGCCAGCGGAGAATGGGATGAGCAGTTCTTC CASGEWDEQFF
TRBD2 few TRBJ2-3 TRBV7-9 TGTGCCAGCACCTCAACCACGGGGCGGGAGGGCCGGGATACGCAGTATTTT CASTSTTGREGRDTQYF
TRBD1 . TRBJ1-1 TRBV29-1 TGCAGCGTTGAGCCGGACAGGGGAGCTTTCTTT CSVEPDRGAFF
. . TRBJ2-3 TRBV5-4 TGTGCCAGCAGCTTGCCTCCGCACCATACGCAGTATTTT CASSLPPHHTQYF
. . TRBJ1-2 TRBV24-1 TGTGCCACCAGTGATCGCCGTGGACCGGGAATCTATGGCTACACCTTC CATSDRRGPGIYGYTF
. few TRBJ2-1 TRBV20-1 TGCAGTGCTAGAGAGCGGCCTTACAATGAGCAGTTCTTC CSARERPYNEQFF